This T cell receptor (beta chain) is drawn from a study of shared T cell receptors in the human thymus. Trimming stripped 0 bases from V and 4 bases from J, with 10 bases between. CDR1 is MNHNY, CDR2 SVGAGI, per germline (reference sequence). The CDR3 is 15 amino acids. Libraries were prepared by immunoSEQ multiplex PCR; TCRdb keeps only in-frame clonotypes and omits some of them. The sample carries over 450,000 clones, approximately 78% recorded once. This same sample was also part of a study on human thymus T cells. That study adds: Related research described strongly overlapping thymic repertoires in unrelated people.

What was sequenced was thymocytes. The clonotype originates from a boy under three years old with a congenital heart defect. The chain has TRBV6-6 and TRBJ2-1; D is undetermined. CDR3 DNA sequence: TGTGCCAGCAGTTACTCAGGCGGAAAATACAATGAGCAGTTCTTC. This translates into CASSYSGGKYNEQFF.